The rows below give T cell receptor beta chains drawn from one sample of a study of T cell responses to AZD1222 COVID-19 vaccine. Only in-frame clones appear in the TCRdb table, and some are missing; sequencing was by immunoSEQ multiplex PCR. The data show tens of thousands of clones, around nine tenths seen once. The sample was peripheral blood, taken 28 days after the second AZD1222 dose. The receptors here all came from an adult who received the AZD1222 COVID-19 vaccine. CDR3s include the opening cysteine and the closing phenylalanine or tryptophan. The D gene is left open where the match is weak. Clone sizes are given selectively: once, few, many, or a class where the clone is expanded.

size | J | D | V | DNA | CDR3
NA | TRBJ1-1 | NA | TRBV6-5 | TGTGCCAGCAGTTACACGTTGAACACTGAAGCTTTCTTT | CASSYTLNTEAFF
NA | TRBJ2-1 | NA | TRBV25-1 | TGTGCCAGCAGTGAATTACAGGGATCCCGGGGCCGTGAGCAGTTCTTC | CASSELQGSRGREQFF
few | TRBJ1-5 | NA | TRBV29-1 | TGCAGCGTTGTAAAAGGACCCAATCAGCCCCAGCATTTT | CSVVKGPNQPQHF
NA | TRBJ2-3 | NA | TRBV18 | TGTGCCAGCTCACCAATAGGTCCAGGGCCCCTCAGCACAGATACGCAGTATTTT | CASSPIGPGPLSTDTQYF
NA | TRBJ2-5 | TRBD1 | TRBV19 | TGTGCCAGTAGTACCGACAGGGGCTCGGGAAAGACCCAGTACTTC | CASSTDRGSGKTQYF
NA | TRBJ1-1 | NA | TRBV2 | TGTGCCAGCAGTGAGGGATGGAACACTGAAGCTTTCTTT | CASSEGWNTEAFF
NA | TRBJ2-2 | NA | TRBV28 | TGTGCCACCCCTCGGGAAGGGAACACCGGGGAGCTGTTTTTT | CATPREGNTGELFF
NA | TRBJ2-5 | NA | TRBV3-1/TRBV3-2 | TGTGCCAGCAGCCGGGGACCACAAGAGACCCAGTACTTC | CASSRGPQETQYF
NA | TRBJ2-5 | NA | TRBV28 | TGTGCCAGCAGTTTAAGGCAAGAGACCCAGTACTTC | CASSLRQETQYF
NA | TRBJ1-2 | TRBD1 | TRBV5-6 | TGTGCCAGCAGCTTGCCAGGGGGGAGTGGCTACACCTTC | CASSLPGGSGYTF